This TCR beta chain was recorded in a study of tumor and adjacent non-tumor tissue in lung cancer. Overall study context: Histology: about a dozen adenocarcinoma, a couple of squamous cell carcinoma, 1 small cell lung cancer.

A modified ARM-PCR protocol with three rounds of nested PCR amplified TCRbeta. A single record per CDR3 protein comes from TCRdb applying MiXCR to the multiplex PCR reads. In the table there are roughly 140,000 distinct CDR3 sequences, 60% to 70% of which are singletons. No cell sorting was done before RNA was extracted from the tissue. Germline V gene lookup returns CDR1 MNHNY and CDR2 SVGAGI (reference sequence). Trimming at V came to 8 bases and at J to 3 bases, leaving 2 bases not matched to a gene. The CDR3 is made up of 12 amino acids. The sequence was collected from a man aged 60 to 69 with small cell lung cancer. Material for sequencing was lung tumor tissue. This chain uses TRBV6-6 with TRBJ2-3; 7 bases fit TRBD1. The CDR3 nucleotides read TGTGCCAGCCAGGGGGAGACAGATACGCAGTATTTT. Translated: CASQGETDTQYF.